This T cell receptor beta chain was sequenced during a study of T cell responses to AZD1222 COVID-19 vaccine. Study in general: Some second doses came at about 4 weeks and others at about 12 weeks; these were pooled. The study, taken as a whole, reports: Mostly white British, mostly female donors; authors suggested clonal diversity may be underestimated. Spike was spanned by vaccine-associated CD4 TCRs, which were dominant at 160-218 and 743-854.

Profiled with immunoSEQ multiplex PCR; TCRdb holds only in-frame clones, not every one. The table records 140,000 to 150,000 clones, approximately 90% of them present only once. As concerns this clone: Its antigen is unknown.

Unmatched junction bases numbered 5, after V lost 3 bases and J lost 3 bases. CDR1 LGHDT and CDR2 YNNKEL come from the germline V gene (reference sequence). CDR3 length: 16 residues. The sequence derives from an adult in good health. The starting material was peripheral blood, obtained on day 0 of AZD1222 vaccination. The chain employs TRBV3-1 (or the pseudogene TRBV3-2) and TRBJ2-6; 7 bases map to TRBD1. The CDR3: CASSQRQGGGANVLTF. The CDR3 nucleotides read TGTGCCAGCAGCCAGCGACAGGGTGGTGGGGCCAACGTCCTGACTTTC.